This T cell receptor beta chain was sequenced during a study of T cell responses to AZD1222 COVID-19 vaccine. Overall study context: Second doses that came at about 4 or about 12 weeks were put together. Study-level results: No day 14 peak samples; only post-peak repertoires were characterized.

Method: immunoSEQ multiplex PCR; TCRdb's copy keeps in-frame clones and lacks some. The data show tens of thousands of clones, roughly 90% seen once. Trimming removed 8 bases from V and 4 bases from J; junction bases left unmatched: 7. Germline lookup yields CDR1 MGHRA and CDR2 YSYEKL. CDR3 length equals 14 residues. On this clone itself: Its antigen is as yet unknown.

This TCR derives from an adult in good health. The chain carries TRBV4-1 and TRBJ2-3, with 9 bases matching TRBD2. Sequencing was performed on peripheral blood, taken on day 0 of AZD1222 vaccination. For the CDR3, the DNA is TGCGCCAGCGCGGCGGGAGGGTTGGCAGATACGCAGTATTTT. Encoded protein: CASAAGGLADTQYF.